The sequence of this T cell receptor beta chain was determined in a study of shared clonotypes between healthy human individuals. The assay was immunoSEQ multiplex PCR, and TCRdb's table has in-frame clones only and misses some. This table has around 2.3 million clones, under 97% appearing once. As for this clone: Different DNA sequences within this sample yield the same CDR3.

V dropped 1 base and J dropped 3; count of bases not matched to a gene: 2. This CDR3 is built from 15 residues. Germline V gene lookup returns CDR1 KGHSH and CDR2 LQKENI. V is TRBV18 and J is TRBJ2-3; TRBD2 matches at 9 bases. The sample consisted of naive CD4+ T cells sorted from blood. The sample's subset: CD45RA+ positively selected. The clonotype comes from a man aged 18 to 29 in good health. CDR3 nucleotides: TGTGCCAGCTCACCACTAGCGGGAGTAACAGATACGCAGTATTTT. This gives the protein CASSPLAGVTDTQYF.